Given below is one T cell receptor (beta chain) in context. V gave up 5 bases and J gave up 4 bases, with 17 bases separating them. Per germline, CDR1 MDHEN and CDR2 SYDVKM. This CDR3 contains 15 residues. TCRdb's table, derived via immunoSEQ multiplex PCR, lists solely in-frame clones and lacks some. The sample has about 2.4 million clones, 90% to 95% seen once. This specimen belongs to a study of shared clonotypes between healthy human individuals. Sequences were obtained from naive CD4+ T cells from PBMCs. As to subset: CD45RA+ positively selected. The sequence was obtained from a man aged 18-30 years in good health. Some clones in this sample may be carry-over from other donors' samples. The chain has TRBV28 and TRBJ1-2; tentative D call: TRBD1 (5 bases). The CDR3 DNA is TGTGCCAGCAGTCCCCCCCTACAGGTCGGCTATGGCTACACCTTC. It yields the protein CASSPPLQVGYGYTF.